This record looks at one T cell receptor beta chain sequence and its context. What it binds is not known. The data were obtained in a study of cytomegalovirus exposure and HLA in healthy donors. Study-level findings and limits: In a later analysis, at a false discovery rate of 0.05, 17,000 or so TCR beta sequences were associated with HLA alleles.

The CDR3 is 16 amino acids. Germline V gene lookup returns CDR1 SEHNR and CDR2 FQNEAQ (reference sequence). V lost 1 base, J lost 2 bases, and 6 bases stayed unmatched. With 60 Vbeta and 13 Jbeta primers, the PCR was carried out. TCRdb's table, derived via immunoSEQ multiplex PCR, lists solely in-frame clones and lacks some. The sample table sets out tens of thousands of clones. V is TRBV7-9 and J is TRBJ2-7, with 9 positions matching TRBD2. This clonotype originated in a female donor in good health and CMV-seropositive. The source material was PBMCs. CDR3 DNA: TGTGCCAGCAGCTTAGTTTCTAGCGGGGCGCCCTACGAGCAGTACTTC. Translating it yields CASSLVSSGAPYEQYF.